This note documents a single TCR beta chain sequence. The data stem from a study of control samples from healthy donors and cancer patients. V lost 3 bases and J lost 3; bases outside the gene matches: 4. Germline values: CDR1 SGHRS, CDR2 YFSETQ. This CDR3 has 15 amino acids. Only in-frame clones appear in the TCRdb table, and some are missing; sequencing was by immunoSEQ multiplex PCR. The repertoire holds about 130,000 clones, with just under 95% as singletons. The receptor's source is a man in his 60s with colorectal cancer. Sequenced material: PBMCs. J is TRBJ1-2 and V is TRBV5-1, with 11 positions matching TRBD1. CDR3 residues: CASSSRTGGYYGYTF. The CDR3 bases are TGCGCCAGCAGCTCTAGGACAGGGGGCTACTATGGCTACACCTTC.